The 27 T cell receptor beta chains reported below all come from one sample, sequenced in a study of T cells after somatic rescue of genetic block. Only in-frame clones appear in the TCRdb table, and some are missing; sequencing was by immunoSEQ multiplex PCR. Counted here are roughly 110,000 clones, around nine tenths occurring once; the ten biggest clones make up roughly 1.5%. Sequenced: peripheral blood mononuclear cells (PBMCs). All receptors come from a woman under 30.

The rearrangement uses TRBV7-8 and TRBJ2-1; D may correspond to TRBD1 or TRBD2 (5 bases each). The CDR3 covers 14 residues. The V gene's germline CDR1 is SGHVS and CDR2 FQNEAQ. V gave up 5 bases and J gave up 4 bases, with 12 bases separating them. CDR3 region: CASSSGGAYNEQFF. The CDR3 bases are TGTGCCAGCAGCAGTGGGGGTGCTTACAATGAGCAGTTCTTC. The whole variable domain, filled in from reference TRBV7-8 and TRBJ2-1, reads GAGVSQSPRYKVAKRGQDVALRCDPISGHVSLFWYQQALGQGPEFLTYFQNEAQLDKSGLPSDRFFAERPEGSVSTLKIQRTQQEDSAVYLCASSSGGAYNEQFFGPGTRLTVL.

The chain recombines TRBV7-2 with TRBJ2-5; TRBD2 might be the D (7 bases). V was shortened by 8 bases and J by 7 bases, with 14 bases between the two germline ends. The germline gives CDR1 SGHTA, CDR2 FQGNSA. The length of the CDR3 is 12 residues. CDR3 residues: CASGGAVGTQYF. The CDR3, as DNA: TGTGCCAGCGGGGGGGCAGTGGGGACCCAGTACTTC. The variable domain in full, with the rest retrieved from reference TRBV7-2 and TRBJ2-5, is GAGVSQSPSNKVTEKGKDVELRCDPISGHTALYWYRQSLGQGLEFLIYFQGNSAPDKSGLPSDRFSAERTGGSVSTLTIQRTQQEDSAVYLCASGGAVGTQYFGPGTRLLVL.

With respect to this clone: The germline gene is not matched at one end of the junction; a read error may be the cause. The rearrangement joins TRBV5-6 to TRBJ1-2, with 8 bases lining up with TRBD1. Germline V gives CDR1 SGHDT, CDR2 YYEEEE. CDR3 length equals 14 residues. The CDR3: CASSLSPDRAQWNF. CDR3 in DNA: TGTGCCAGCAGCTTGTCCCCGGACAGGGCACAATGGAATTTC.

The chain employs TRBV25-1 and TRBJ1-2, with D hard to call. Germline CDR1 and CDR2: MGHDK and SYGVNS. This CDR3 comprises 11 residues. V was pared by 4 bases and J by 5 bases, with 5 bases between. The CDR3 sequence: CASSGNYGYTF. The CDR3 region has the DNA TGTGCCAGCAGTGGCAATTATGGCTACACCTTC.

The chain uses TRBV19 and TRBJ2-1, with D possibly being TRBD2 (6 bases). This CDR3 comprises 16 residues. Germline CDR1 and CDR2: LNHDA and SQIVND (reference sequence). Trimming pared 3 bases from V and 2 bases from J, leaving 14 bases between. CDR3 residues: CASSIGTPETYNEQFF. Here the CDR3 DNA reads TGTGCCAGTAGTATCGGGACTCCCGAGACCTACAATGAGCAGTTCTTC. Full variable domain (rest looked up from reference TRBV19 and TRBJ2-1): DGGITQSPKYLFRKEGQNVTLSCEQNLNHDAMYWYRQDPGQGLRLIYYSQIVNDFQKGDIAEGYSVSREKKESFPLTVTSAQKNPTAFYLCASSIGTPETYNEQFFGPGTRLTVL.

The chain recombines TRBV19 with TRBJ1-1; TRBD1 agrees at 7 bases. Germline assignment: CDR1 LNHDA and CDR2 SQIVND (reference sequence). This CDR3 is 15 amino acids long. J lost 6 bases, V lost 3 bases, and 10 bases had no gene match. Written as DNA, the CDR3 is TGTGCCAGTAGTATGAACAGGGGTGGTGAGTCTGAAGCTTTCTTT. This sequence encodes CASSMNRGGESEAFF.

V usage is TRBV9 and J usage is TRBJ1-4; D might be TRBD1 (5 bases). Trimming took off 1 base at V and 8 bases at J, with 21 bases between the two ends. CDR1 SGDLS and CDR2 YYNGEE come from the germline V gene. The CDR3 is 17 amino acids. The CDR3 coding sequence is TGTGCCAGCAGCGTATCGGGCGTGGGGGGATCTGGGGAAAAACTGTTTTTT. Protein: CASSVSGVGGSGEKLFF.

The CDR3 region has the DNA TGTGCCAGCAGCTCGTCCTTGATTGGGGACATTCAGTACTTC. Its protein product is CASSSSLIGDIQYF. The rearrangement uses TRBV7-3 and TRBJ2-4; D uncertain. Trimming took off 4 bases at V and 8 bases at J, with 15 bases between the two ends. Germline V CDR1 and CDR2: SGHTA, FQGTGA. CDR3 length equals 14 residues. Supplemented by reference TRBV7-3 and TRBJ2-4, the full variable domain reads GAGVSQTPSNKVTEKGKYVELRCDPISGHTALYWYRQSLGQGPEFLIYFQGTGAADDSGLPNDRFFAVRPEGSVSTLKIQRTERGDSAVYLCASSSSLIGDIQYFGAGTRLSVL.

The V and J genes are TRBV5-1 and TRBJ2-2; TRBD2 aligns across 8 bases. CDR1 is SGHRS and CDR2 is YFSETQ in the germline V gene. The CDR3 spans 17 residues. The V and J ends lost 1 base and 0 bases, in that order; junction bases with no gene match: 5. CDR3 sequence: CASSLRRAGANTGELFF. Here the CDR3 DNA reads TGCGCCAGCAGCTTGCGTAGAGCGGGGGCGAACACCGGGGAGCTGTTTTTT.

In its sample, this clone was seen a few times. The chain carries TRBV19 and TRBJ1-1, with D perhaps TRBD1 (6 bases). The germline gives CDR1 LNHDA, CDR2 SQIVND (reference sequence). The CDR3 spans 14 residues. V was shortened by 4 bases and J by 8 bases, with 17 bases between the two germline ends. The CDR3 nucleotides read TGTGCCAGTAGTAGGCTCTGGGGGACACTGGAAGCTTTCTTT. It is translated as CASSRLWGTLEAFF. Full variable domain (missing parts from reference TRBV19 and TRBJ1-1): DGGITQSPKYLFRKEGQNVTLSCEQNLNHDAMYWYRQDPGQGLRLIYYSQIVNDFQKGDIAEGYSVSREKKESFPLTVTSAQKNPTAFYLCASSRLWGTLEAFFGQGTRLTVV.

J is TRBJ2-3 and V is TRBV15; 7 positions agree with TRBD2. The germline gives CDR1 LNHNV, CDR2 YYDKDF (reference sequence). V shed 1 base, J shed 0 bases, and the junction held 1 base outside the gene matches. The CDR3 covers 15 residues. CDR3 bases: TGTGCCACCAGCAGAGGAGCGGGGAGCACAGATACGCAGTATTTT. Its translation: CATSRGAGSTDTQYF.

This clone appeared once. The chain joins TRBV4-3 to TRBJ1-3; a weak D match, TRBD1 (5 bases). Germline loops: CDR1 LGHNA, CDR2 YSLEER. The V and J ends lost 0 bases and 8 bases respectively, with 8 bases between them. There are 13 residues in the CDR3. The CDR3 nucleotides read TGCGCCAGCAGCCAAGAAGGGGCAGACACCATATATTTT. Its protein product is CASSQEGADTIYF.

This clone was seen once. V usage is TRBV11-2 and J usage is TRBJ2-5, with 12 bases fitting TRBD2. Germline V lookup: CDR1 SGHAT, CDR2 FQNNGV. The CDR3 totals 16 residues. The V segment lost 4 bases and the J segment 5 bases; nucleotides outside the gene matches: 8. The CDR3 loop is CASSSPSGGAGETQYF. The CDR3 DNA reads as TGTGCCAGCAGCTCCCCTAGCGGGGGGGCCGGGGAGACCCAGTACTTC.

The chain is built from TRBV2 and TRBJ2-1; maybe TRBD1 (6 bases). The CDR3 covers 11 residues. Germline V gives CDR1 SNHLY, CDR2 FYNNEI. V was shortened by 6 bases and J by 7 bases, with 7 bases between the two germline ends. This chain's CDR3 is CASSRGNEQFF. In DNA, the CDR3 is TGTGCCAGCAGCAGGGGAAATGAGCAGTTCTTC. Combining the CDR3 with reference TRBV2 and TRBJ2-1 gives the whole variable domain EPEVTQTPSHQVTQMGQEVILRCVPISNHLYFYWYRQILGQKVEFLVSFYNNEISEKSEIFDDQFSVERPDGSNFTLKIRSTKLEDSAMYFCASSRGNEQFFGPGTRLTVL.

The chain employs TRBV5-4 and TRBJ1-6, with 12 bases identical to TRBD1. The germline gives CDR1 SGHNT, CDR2 YYREEE (reference sequence). CDR3 length equals 20 residues. Germline trimming cut 2 bases from V and 0 bases from J; bases unmatched to any gene: 9. The CDR3 here is CASSLGTGGAFRSYNSPLHF. In DNA form, the CDR3 reads TGTGCCAGCAGCTTAGGGACAGGGGGCGCTTTCCGCTCCTATAATTCACCCCTCCACTTT.

This rearrangement joins TRBV29-1 to TRBJ2-3; D not certain. The CDR3 contains 11 residues. V was cut by 1 base and J by 3 bases, with 2 bases left in between. Per the germline V gene, CDR1 is SQVTM and CDR2 is ANQGSEA. As DNA, the CDR3 is TGCAGCGTTGAAGGGACAGATACGCAGTATTTT. This codes for CSVEGTDTQYF.

The V gene is TRBV7-9, the J gene TRBJ2-2; D might be TRBD1 (6 bases). Germline V gene lookup returns CDR1 SEHNR and CDR2 FQNEAQ (reference sequence). The CDR3 consists of 16 residues. Between the trimmed V and J ends, which lost 5 bases and 3 bases, there was a span of 16 bases. CDR3 in DNA: TGTGCCAGCAGCCCTGCCACAGGGACCTACACCGGGGAGCTGTTTTTT. Its translation: CASSPATGTYTGELFF.

The chain links TRBV14 to TRBJ2-7; 8 nucleotides agree with TRBD1. CDR1 and CDR2 (germline): SGHDN, FVKESK. The CDR3 extends over 15 amino acids. Trimming cost V 4 bases and J 4 bases; bases outside gene matches: 9. CDR3 residues: CASSPRDRRNYEQYF. CDR3 in DNA: TGTGCCAGCAGCCCCCGGGACAGGCGGAATTACGAGCAGTACTTC.

The chain links TRBV7-2 to TRBJ2-3, with D perhaps matching TRBD2 (7 bases). The CDR3 is 17 residues long. Germline V CDR1 and CDR2: SGHTA, FQGNSA. Between the trimmed V and J ends, which lost 2 bases and 6 bases, there was a span of 21 bases. CDR3 amino acids: CASSLIGGGTLTDTQYF. CDR3 nucleotides: TGTGCCAGCAGCTTAATTGGGGGGGGCACCCTAACCGATACGCAGTATTTT.

The rearrangement joins TRBV4-1 to TRBJ2-3; 10 bases match TRBD2. CDR1 MGHRA and CDR2 YSYEKL come from the germline V gene. This CDR3 is 16 amino acids long. The J segment lost 3 bases and the V segment lost 0 bases, leaving 3 bases of the junction unmatched. The CDR3 DNA reads TGCGCCAGCAGCCAAGAACCTAGCGGGGGAACAGATACGCAGTATTTT. It is translated as CASSQEPSGGTDTQYF.

The chain recombines TRBV19 with TRBJ2-7, with 8 bases that match TRBD1. CDR3 length: 14 residues. The germline gives CDR1 LNHDA, CDR2 SQIVND (reference sequence). The V and J ends lost 4 bases and 4 bases, in that order; junction bases with no gene match: 6. CDR3 coding DNA: TGTGCCAGTAGTAGACCGGGACAGGCGTACGAGCAGTACTTC. It translates to CASSRPGQAYEQYF.

This rearrangement joins TRBV5-1 to TRBJ1-1; 9 bases are shared with TRBD1. Germline-derived CDR1 and CDR2 are SGHRS and YFSETQ. V was clipped by 5 bases and J by 2 bases; unmatched bases: 13. The CDR3 has 17 residues. The DNA of the CDR3 is TGCGCCAGCAGGTTTACGACCGGGACAGGGATTAACACTGAAGCTTTCTTT. Translating it yields CASRFTTGTGINTEAFF.

The CDR3 region has the DNA TGTGCCTGGAGTGTTTCTGGGACTCCAAATGAGCAGTTCTTC. It is translated as CAWSVSGTPNEQFF. The V and J genes are TRBV30 and TRBJ2-1, with a possible D match to TRBD2 (6 bases). The CDR3 runs 14 residues. CDR1 is GTSNPN, CDR2 SVGIG, per germline (reference sequence). The ends were cut back, 0 bases at V and 7 bases at J, with 13 bases in the middle.

The chain couples TRBV13 to TRBJ2-1; 15 nucleotides match TRBD2. Per germline, CDR1 PRHDT and CDR2 FYEKMQ (reference sequence). V shed 5 bases and J 8 bases; nucleotides not matched to a gene: 4. The CDR3 is 15 residues long. In nucleotides, the CDR3 is TGTGCCAGCAGCCCAGGACTAGCGGGGGGGCATGAGCAGTTCTTC. Its protein is CASSPGLAGGHEQFF.

The chain uses TRBV7-2 and TRBJ1-3; D might be TRBD1 (5 bases). With 1 base removed from V and 2 bases from J, the gap between germline ends came to 9 bases. The germline CDR1 and CDR2 sequences are SGHTA and FQGNSA. CDR3 length: 15 amino acids. DNA for the CDR3: TGTGCCAGCAGCTTAGTAACGGGGGCTGGAAACACCATATATTTT. Its protein product is CASSLVTGAGNTIYF.

This chain connects TRBV7-3 to TRBJ2-3; 7 bases fit TRBD2. The length of the CDR3 is 13 residues. Per germline, CDR1 SGHTA and CDR2 FQGTGA. With V trimmed by 6 bases and J by 4 bases, 4 bases remained unmatched. The CDR3 spells CASSRDYPDTQYF. CDR3 nucleotide sequence: TGTGCCAGCAGTCGGGACTACCCAGATACGCAGTATTTT.

This sequence joins TRBV5-4 and TRBJ2-2; 9 bases match TRBD2. V trimming: 3 bases; J trimming: 1 base; junction bases outside the gene matches: 4. Germline CDR1 and CDR2: SGHNT and YYREEE (reference sequence). The CDR3 is made up of 16 amino acids. The CDR3 protein is CASSSLAGENTGELFF. The CDR3 DNA follows: TGTGCCAGCAGCTCGTTAGCGGGGGAGAACACCGGGGAGCTGTTTTTT.